The rows below give T cell receptor beta chains drawn from one sample of a study of cytomegalovirus exposure and HLA in healthy donors. Sequencing was performed with immunoSEQ multiplex PCR; in TCRdb, only in-frame clones are kept and a portion is missing. Of about 220,000 clones listed, approximately 86% are singletons. Sequencing used PBMCs. The receptor set was obtained from a woman under 30 in good health and CMV-seronegative. The CDR3 runs from the conserved cysteine through the conserved F or W. Each record gives: J gene, D gene, clone size, V gene, CDR3 DNA, CDR3 protein. A D gene is named only where the DNA matches it firmly. Not every row has a clone size; where given, it reads once, few, many or a size class.

>TRBJ2-7|TRBD1|-|TRBV5-5
TGTGCCAGCAGCACCGGGACAGGGAACGAGCAGTACTTC
CASSTGTGNEQYF
>TRBJ2-7|-|-|TRBV2
TGTGCCAGCAGTGCATTCTACGAGCAGTACTTC
CASSAFYEQYF
>TRBJ2-3|TRBD2|-|TRBV27
TGTGCCAGCAGTTCTTTGACTAGCGGAGCCACAGATACGCAGTATTTT
CASSSLTSGATDTQYF
>TRBJ2-7|-|few|TRBV11-3
TGTGCCAGCAGACACAGGGACCACGAGCAGTACTTC
CASRHRDHEQYF
>TRBJ2-3|-|-|TRBV5-1
TGCGCCAGCAGCTTGGGAGGGACAGATACGCAGTATTTT
CASSLGGTDTQYF
>TRBJ2-3|-|-|TRBV7-6
TGTGCCAGCAGCCCTTATCAGGGATCCACAGATACGCAGTATTTT
CASSPYQGSTDTQYF
>TRBJ1-2|-|-|TRBV21-1
TGTGCCAGCAGCAAAATACGACAGGAAAATGGCTACACCTTC
CASSKIRQENGYTF
>TRBJ2-7|-|-|TRBV7-2
TGTGCCAGCAGCTTAGAGTCAGGCGACTACGAGCAGTACTTC
CASSLESGDYEQYF
>TRBJ2-5|TRBD1|-|TRBV18
TGTGCCAGCTCAGGACAGGGGGCGACTGGGGAGACCCAGTACTTC
CASSGQGATGETQYF
>TRBJ2-7|TRBD2|-|TRBV27
TGTGCCAGTCGTATAGCGGGAGGCCCTCCATACGAGCAGTACTTC
CASRIAGGPPYEQYF
>TRBJ2-1|-|few|TRBV9
TGTGCCAGCAGCCAACAACCTAGCTCCTACAATGAGCAGTTCTTC
CASSQQPSSYNEQFF
>TRBJ2-5|TRBD2|once|TRBV28
TGTGCCAGCAGTCCGCGGACTAGCGGGTGGTACCAAGAGACCCAGTACTTC
CASSPRTSGWYQETQYF
>TRBJ1-1|TRBD1|-|TRBV6-5
TGTGCCAGCAGTTACACACCCGGGACAGTTAACACTGAAGCTTTCTTT
CASSYTPGTVNTEAFF
>TRBJ1-5|TRBD1|few|TRBV19
TGTGCCAGTAGTAGGGGACAGGGTGGTCAGCCCCAGCATTTT
CASSRGQGGQPQHF
>TRBJ1-5|-|-|TRBV27
TGTGCCAGCAGTCCCGGACTCAATCAGCCCCAGCATTTT
CASSPGLNQPQHF
>TRBJ1-2|-|-|TRBV7-6
TGTGCCAGCAGTCAATTAGGGGGAGGGGATTCGTGGACCTATGGCTACACCTTC
CASSQLGGGDSWTYGYTF
>TRBJ2-7|-|few|TRBV7-3
TGTGCCAGCAGCCAGACCAGGGGCACTAACGAGCAGTACTTC
CASSQTRGTNEQYF
>TRBJ1-3|-|-|TRBV11-3
TGTGCCAACCCGGGGAGCTCTGGAAACACCATATATTTT
CANPGSSGNTIYF
>TRBJ1-1|-|-|TRBV9
TGTGCCAGCAGCGGTTTCGAGGGCACAGCAGCTTTCTTT
CASSGFEGTAAFF
>TRBJ1-4|TRBD1|-|TRBV5-4
TGTGCCAGCAGCCCGGGACAGGGGGTTGAAAAACTGTTTTTT
CASSPGQGVEKLFF
>TRBJ1-2|-|-|TRBV2
TGTGCCAGCAGTGAAAAAAGAGACACGGGCTACACCTTC
CASSEKRDTGYTF
>TRBJ2-1|-|-|TRBV9
TGTGCCAGCAGCCCCCGTTTTGATGAGCAGTTCTTC
CASSPRFDEQFF
>TRBJ2-1|-|-|TRBV5-6
TGTGCCAGCAGCTTTTTCGGGGGAGTGGGCTCCTACAATGAGCAGTTCTTC
CASSFFGGVGSYNEQFF
>TRBJ2-2|TRBD2|-|TRBV10-3
TGTGCCATGGCGGCGGGAGCGGCCGGGGAGCTGTTTTTT
CAMAAGAAGELFF
>TRBJ2-7|TRBD2|-|TRBV2
TGTGCCAGCAGGCCCGGGACTAGCTCTCTCTACGAGCAGTACTTC
CASRPGTSSLYEQYF
>TRBJ2-2|-|-|TRBV5-1
TGCGCCAGCAGCTTGCAAAGCGGGACCGGGGAGCTGTTTTTT
CASSLQSGTGELFF
>TRBJ1-5|-|-|TRBV5-8
TGTGCCAGCAGCTTCACGGGGTGGGATAGCAATCAGCCCCAGCATTTT
CASSFTGWDSNQPQHF